The 25 T cell receptor beta chains reported below all come from one sample, sequenced in a study of blood T cell repertoires in COVID-19. Assay used: immunoSEQ multiplex PCR; TCRdb lists only in-frame clones, some missing. The sample consists of under 250,000 clones, 84% of them appearing once. The sequenced sample consisted of peripheral blood. The receptors come from a human donor in a cohort sampled during active COVID-19.

The genes are TRBV7-2 and TRBJ2-7; TRBD2 aligns across 11 bases. V lost 4 bases to trimming and J lost 5 bases; unmatched junction nucleotides: 7. This CDR3 has 15 amino acids. CDR1 SGHTA and CDR2 FQGNSA come from the germline V gene. For the CDR3, the DNA is TGTGCCAGCAGCTCCCTAGCGGGAGGAGACGACGAGCAGTACTTC. Residues: CASSSLAGGDDEQYF. Based on the CDR3 plus reference TRBV7-2 and TRBJ2-7, the full variable domain is GAGVSQSPSNKVTEKGKDVELRCDPISGHTALYWYRQSLGQGLEFLIYFQGNSAPDKSGLPSDRFSAERTGGSVSTLTIQRTQQEDSAVYLCASSSLAGGDDEQYFGPGTRLTVT.

The chain uses TRBV19 and TRBJ2-3, with 7 nucleotides matching TRBD1. In germline, CDR1 is LNHDA, CDR2 SQIVND (reference sequence). CDR3 length equals 17 residues. The V and J ends lost 1 base and 5 bases, in that order; junction bases with no gene match: 12. CDR3 bases: TGTGCCAGTAGTATAGTGGCCCGGGCCAGGGGGAGAGATACGCAGTATTTT. Translating it yields CASSIVARARGRDTQYF.

The chain uses TRBV2 and TRBJ2-1; 8 positions agree with TRBD1. Per germline, CDR1 SNHLY and CDR2 FYNNEI. The V segment lost 5 bases and the J segment 1 base; nucleotides outside the gene matches: 1. CDR3 length: 14 residues. As DNA, the CDR3 is TGTGCCAGCAGTCGACAGGGGTCCTACAATGAGCAGTTCTTC. Translation gives CASSRQGSYNEQFF.

The V and J genes are TRBV21-1 and TRBJ2-7; the table calls TRBD1, which could not be checked here. TRBV21-1 is reported as a pseudogene. The CDR3 runs 15 residues. Here the CDR3 DNA reads TGTGCCAGCAGCCCCCGGACAGGGGGCTGCGACGAGCAGTACTTC. Its translation: CASSPRTGGCDEQYF.

This clone was seen only once. This chain connects TRBV5-4 to TRBJ2-7; D ambiguous. This CDR3 contains 15 residues. CDR1 and CDR2 (germline): SGHNT, YYREEE (reference sequence). The ends were cut back, 3 bases at V and 1 base at J, with 14 bases in the middle. The CDR3 DNA follows: TGTGCCAGCAGCTCCCAAACGAGTTTGTCCTACGAGCAGTACTTC. Protein product: CASSSQTSLSYEQYF.

The chain recombines TRBV28 with TRBJ2-7, with TRBD2 identical over 10 bases. The CDR3 contains 16 residues. Germline CDR1 is MDHEN and CDR2 is SYDVKM. The junction had 13 bases not matched to a gene; V was cut back by 5 bases and J by 6 bases. CDR3 coding DNA: TGTGCCAGCAGTCCCCGTTCACTAGCGGGGATATCCGAGCAGTACTTC. Translation gives CASSPRSLAGISEQYF.

This chain links TRBV5-8 with TRBJ2-7; TRBD1 matches 7 bases. Germline V CDR1 and CDR2: SGHTS, YDEGEE. CDR3 length: 13 amino acids. V trimming: 0 bases; J trimming: 4 bases; junction bases outside the gene matches: 1. The CDR3, as DNA: TGTGCCAGCAGCTTGGCCAGGGGGTACGAGCAGTACTTC. Protein sequence: CASSLARGYEQYF.

This rearrangement joins TRBV6-5 to TRBJ2-1, with 10 bases that match TRBD2. The V and J ends lost 6 bases and 6 bases, in that order; junction bases with no gene match: 8. This CDR3 is built from 15 residues. Germline assignment: CDR1 MNHEY and CDR2 SVGAGI. The chain's CDR3 is CASRGIAGGINEQFF. CDR3 coding DNA: TGTGCCAGCAGGGGAATAGCGGGGGGCATCAATGAGCAGTTCTTC.

This rearrangement joins TRBV19 to TRBJ2-7, with TRBD1 matching 9 bases. V shed 4 bases and J 5 bases; nucleotides not matched to a gene: 12. CDR3 length equals 16 residues. The germline V gene has CDR1 LNHDA and CDR2 SQIVND (reference sequence). CDR3 sequence reads: CASSTKGTGSTNEQYF. CDR3 in DNA: TGTGCCAGTAGTACTAAAGGGACAGGGAGTACTAACGAGCAGTACTTC.

This chain connects TRBV5-1 to TRBJ2-7; 9 bases agree with TRBD1. In germline, CDR1 is SGHRS, CDR2 YFSETQ. Losses at the gene ends were 4 bases for V and 3 bases for J; bases not matched to a gene: 8. There are 15 residues in the CDR3. This CDR3 is CASSASGQGGYEQYF. CDR3 nucleotide sequence: TGCGCCAGCAGCGCGTCGGGACAGGGCGGCTACGAGCAGTACTTC.

The genes are TRBV19 and TRBJ1-1; D is ambiguous. The V gene lost 3 bases and the J gene lost 1 base, with 9 bases spanning the gap. Germline V gives CDR1 LNHDA, CDR2 SQIVND (reference sequence). CDR3 length: 14 residues. CDR3 residues: CASSMLAANTEAFF. In nucleotides, the CDR3 is TGTGCCAGTAGTATGCTGGCGGCGAACACTGAAGCTTTCTTT.

The CDR3 nucleotides read TGTGCCAGCAGTACCCGACAGGAGCGCACAGATACGCAGTATTTT. Its translation is CASSTRQERTDTQYF. V and J are TRBV27 and TRBJ2-3; TRBD1 might be the D (6 bases). Trimming pared 5 bases from V and 1 base from J, leaving 13 bases between. Germline loops: CDR1 MNHEY, CDR2 SMNVEV (reference sequence). The CDR3 has 15 residues.

This chain uses TRBV5-5 with TRBJ2-6; 7 bases line up with TRBD1. The CDR3 contains 17 residues. Trimming cost V 5 bases and J 0 bases; bases outside gene matches: 8. CDR1 SGHKS and CDR2 YYEKEE come from the germline V gene (reference sequence). CDR3 protein: CASSKRDSRSGANVLTF. The CDR3 DNA reads TGTGCCAGCAGTAAACGGGACAGTCGCTCTGGGGCCAACGTCCTGACTTTC.

CDR3 sequence (DNA): TGTGCCAGCAGTTTATACAGTCGACCCAACTATGGCTACACCTTC. It encodes CASSLYSRPNYGYTF. This chain joins TRBV28 and TRBJ1-2; unclear D gene. Trimming cost V 1 base and J 2 bases, with 11 bases left between them. The CDR3 is 15 residues long. CDR1 MDHEN and CDR2 SYDVKM come from the germline V gene.

The chain uses TRBV6-1 and TRBJ2-7, with 7 bases lining up with TRBD2. The germline gives CDR1 MNHNS, CDR2 SASEGT. The CDR3 is 15 amino acids. V was pared by 3 bases and J by 2 bases, with 7 bases of the junction left unmatched. The CDR3 coding sequence is TGTGCCAGCAGTGACAAGATAGCGGGTACCTACGAGCAGTACTTC. This sequence encodes CASSDKIAGTYEQYF.

The CDR3 nucleotides are TGTGCCAGCAGTTTAAGCCCCGTCTCCTACGAGCAGTACTTC. Its protein is CASSLSPVSYEQYF. J is TRBJ2-7 and V is TRBV28; D not certain. V was pared by 2 bases and J by 0 bases, with 8 bases between. The germline gives CDR1 MDHEN, CDR2 SYDVKM. The CDR3 consists of 14 residues.

Many counts were recorded for this clone. CDR3 amino acids: CASSYRASGMNSYNEQFF. The CDR3 DNA follows: TGTGCCAGCTCGTACCGGGCTAGCGGGATGAACTCCTACAATGAGCAGTTCTTC. The chain carries TRBV18 and TRBJ2-1; 9 positions match TRBD2. This CDR3 spans 18 amino acids. With V trimmed by 6 bases and J by 0 bases, 12 bases remained unmatched. Per germline, CDR1 KGHSH and CDR2 LQKENI.

The rearrangement uses TRBV10-2 and TRBJ2-1; possibly TRBD1 for D (7 bases). Germline V gene lookup returns CDR1 WSHSY and CDR2 SAAADI. This CDR3 contains 16 residues. V was trimmed by 6 bases and J by 2 bases, leaving 17 bases between them. Written as DNA, the CDR3 is TGCGCCAGCAGCCCAGGGCAGGGGGGACCCTACAATGAGCAGTTCTTC. It specifies CASSPGQGGPYNEQFF.

This chain connects TRBV19 to TRBJ1-1; possible D gene TRBD1, 6 bases. The CDR3 sequence is 15 residues long. The germline V gene has CDR1 LNHDA and CDR2 SQIVND (reference sequence). The germline V and J ends were trimmed by 6 bases and 2 bases, with 16 bases remaining between them. The CDR3 sequence is CASRNPQGSNTEAFF. In nucleotides, the CDR3 is TGTGCCAGTAGGAACCCCCAGGGGTCAAACACTGAAGCTTTCTTT.

The chain is built from TRBV15 and TRBJ2-5; D remains unclear. Germline V lookup: CDR1 LNHNV, CDR2 YYDKDF (reference sequence). V gave up 0 bases and J gave up 5 bases, with 13 bases separating them. The CDR3 is 15 residues long. The CDR3 spells CATSRDPSSSETQYF. DNA for the CDR3: TGTGCCACCAGCAGAGACCCTAGTAGTTCGGAGACCCAGTACTTC.

This clone was seen just once. J is TRBJ2-5 and V is TRBV27; 11 bases map to TRBD1. Germline-derived CDR1 and CDR2 are MNHEY and SMNVEV (reference sequence). This CDR3 has 15 residues. The J segment lost 4 bases and the V segment lost 8 bases, leaving 9 bases of the junction unmatched. In DNA, the CDR3 is TGTGCCAGCCGAGCGGACAGGGGGCGAGGAGAGACCCAGTACTTC. This encodes CASRADRGRGETQYF.

This clone was seen more than once but under ten times. CDR3 loop: CASKQENTGELFF. In DNA form, the CDR3 reads TGTGCCAGTAAACAGGAAAACACCGGGGAGCTGTTTTTT. The chain combines TRBV2 with TRBJ2-2, with a weak D call TRBD1 (5 bases). Germline CDR1 is SNHLY and CDR2 is FYNNEI. V was pared by 9 bases and J by 2 bases, with 10 bases between. The CDR3 length is 13 residues.

The chain uses TRBV24-1 and TRBJ1-3, with D perhaps TRBD1 (6 bases). The germline V gene has CDR1 KGHDR and CDR2 SFDVKD. V lost 7 bases and J lost 4, with 10 bases in between. This CDR3 is built from 13 residues. The CDR3 DNA reads as TGTGCCACCAGCAGGGGATCCGGAAACACCATATATTTT. It encodes CATSRGSGNTIYF.

This sequence joins TRBV2 and TRBJ2-2; perhaps TRBD2 as D (6 bases). Trimming removed 8 bases from V and 4 bases from J, with 8 bases in between. From germline, CDR1 is SNHLY and CDR2 FYNNEI. This CDR3 has 12 residues. CDR3 protein: CASWRGTGELFF. As DNA, the CDR3 is TGTGCCAGCTGGAGGGGCACCGGGGAGCTGTTTTTT.

The chain carries TRBV19 and TRBJ2-1; a possible D gene is TRBD1 (6 bases). The CDR3 totals 17 residues. The V and J ends lost 0 bases and 0 bases respectively, with 12 bases between them. Germline V gene lookup returns CDR1 LNHDA and CDR2 SQIVND (reference sequence). The CDR3 bases are TGTGCCAGTAGTATAGACCAAACAGGGAGCTCCTACAATGAGCAGTTCTTC. Amino acids: CASSIDQTGSSYNEQFF.